These 28 T cell receptor beta chains were sequenced from one sample in a study of cytomegalovirus exposure and HLA in healthy donors. The study ran its PCR with 60 Vbeta and 13 Jbeta primers. Libraries were prepared by immunoSEQ multiplex PCR; TCRdb keeps only in-frame clonotypes and omits some of them. The table for this sample gives around 40,000 clones. Sequenced sample: PBMCs. These receptors were obtained from a human donor in good health.

J is TRBJ1-1 and V is TRBV30, with 7 bases aligning to TRBD1. Germline values: CDR1 GTSNPN, CDR2 SVGIG (reference sequence). With 2 bases clipped from V and 11 bases from J, the junction kept 8 bases outside the gene matches. The CDR3 covers 12 residues. The CDR3 DNA follows: TGTGCCTGGAGTTTGACAGGGAAATTGGCTTTCTTT. Its protein is CAWSLTGKLAFF.

The J gene is TRBJ1-1, the V gene TRBV28; D uncertain. Deletions cut 11 bases from V and 4 bases from J, with 14 bases between. The CDR3 extends over 12 amino acids. Germline CDR1 is MDHEN and CDR2 is SYDVKM. The DNA of the CDR3 is TGTGCCGCCAAGAACGCGTTCACTGAAGCTTTCTTT. This sequence encodes CAAKNAFTEAFF. Drawing the rest from reference TRBV28 and TRBJ1-1, the complete variable domain is DVKVTQSSRYLVKRTGEKVFLECVQDMDHENMFWYRQDPGLGLRLIYFSYDVKMKEKGDIPEGYSVSREKKERFSLILESASTNQTSMYLCAAKNAFTEAFFGQGTRLTVV.

A remark on this clone: At the DNA level, this CDR3 is encoded by other sequences in the same sample as well. V and J are TRBV20-1 and TRBJ2-7; the match to TRBD1 covers 10 bases. The CDR3 runs to 11 residues. Germline V gives CDR1 DFQATT, CDR2 SNEGSKA (reference sequence). The junction had 3 bases not matched to a gene; V was cut back by 6 bases and J by 7 bases. Here the CDR3 DNA reads TGCAGTGCAAGGACAGGGGGGGAGCAGTACTTC. Its protein product is CSARTGGEQYF.

This chain uses TRBV27 with TRBJ1-1; the match to TRBD1 covers 7 bases. Trimming at V came to 2 bases and at J to 1 base, leaving 7 bases not matched to a gene. In germline, CDR1 is MNHEY, CDR2 SMNVEV (reference sequence). The CDR3 sequence is 16 residues long. Written as DNA, the CDR3 is TGTGCCAGCAGTTTAGACCTCCGGGACAGGAACACTGAAGCTTTCTTT. Translated: CASSLDLRDRNTEAFF.

Details on this clone: At one end, the junction sequence differs from germline, possibly due to a read error. The sample holds other DNA sequences that translate to the same CDR3. The chain employs TRBV5-1 and TRBJ1-6; D perhaps matches TRBD1 (5 bases). CDR1 is SGHRS and CDR2 is YFSETQ in the germline V gene. The CDR3 consists of 12 residues. The CDR3, as DNA: TGCGCCAGCAGGGACACCAATTCACCCCTACACTTT. It yields the protein CASRDTNSPLHF.

The chain has TRBV6-6 and TRBJ1-5, with D uncertain. In germline, CDR1 is MNHNY, CDR2 SVGAGI (reference sequence). Trimming removed 5 bases from V and 5 bases from J, with 10 bases in between. There are 13 residues in the CDR3. The CDR3 reads CASSRESHQPQHF. The DNA of the CDR3 is TGTGCCAGCAGTCGAGAATCTCATCAGCCCCAGCATTTT.

The rearrangement links TRBV2 to TRBJ2-7; 9 positions agree with TRBD1. Trimming took 7 bases from V and 7 from J; bases not matched to a gene: 5. Germline V gene sequence: CDR1 SNHLY, CDR2 FYNNEI. The CDR3 runs 12 residues. The CDR3 loop reads CASTNRGLEQYF. The CDR3 bases are TGTGCCAGCACCAACAGGGGGCTTGAGCAGTACTTC.

As for this clone: Sequence at one end of the junction differs from germline and may be a read error. V usage is TRBV18 and J usage is TRBJ1-5, with 8 bases fitting TRBD1. This CDR3 region has 15 residues. Germline-derived CDR1 and CDR2 are KGHSH and LQKENI. For the CDR3, the DNA is TGTGCCAGCTCACCCGACAGGGGTGGCAATCAGCACCAGCATTTT. This encodes CASSPDRGGNQHQHF. The complete variable domain, with remaining parts taken from reference TRBV18 and TRBJ1-5, reads NAGVMQNPRHLVRRRGQEARLRCSPMKGHSHVYWYRQLPEEGLKFMVYLQKENIIDESGMPKERFSAEFPKEGPSILRIQQVVRGDSAAYFCASSPDRGGNQHQHFGDGTRLSIL.

The chain links TRBV7-9 to TRBJ2-2; TRBD1 agrees at 11 bases. The ends lost 5 bases at V and 5 bases at J; junction bases unmatched: 7. The CDR3 extends over 16 amino acids. The germline gives CDR1 SEHNR, CDR2 FQNEAQ (reference sequence). The CDR3 here is CASSPGQGAGTGELFF. Here the CDR3 DNA reads TGTGCCAGCAGCCCAGGACAGGGGGCTGGAACCGGGGAGCTGTTTTTT.

This sequence joins TRBV19 and TRBJ1-5; TRBD1 is a possible D gene (6 bases). The CDR3 has 17 amino acids. The V end lost 3 bases, the J end lost 2 bases, and 17 bases lay between the germline ends. The germline V gene encodes CDR1 LNHDA and CDR2 SQIVND (reference sequence). CDR3: CASSMGSTGSGNQPQHF. The CDR3 DNA reads TGTGCCAGTAGTATGGGATCGACAGGCTCTGGCAATCAGCCCCAGCATTTT.

This sequence joins TRBV30 and TRBJ1-2; perhaps TRBD1 as D (6 bases). Trimming left V 3 bases short and J 4 bases short, with 15 bases between. The CDR3 runs to 14 residues. Germline V gene lookup returns CDR1 GTSNPN and CDR2 SVGIG (reference sequence). CDR3 protein: CAWSLSLDSYGYTF. DNA of the CDR3: TGTGCCTGGAGCCTAAGCCTGGACAGCTATGGCTACACCTTC.

This chain joins TRBV28 and TRBJ2-1; the D gene is possibly TRBD2 (6 bases). The ends were cut back, 7 bases at V and 7 bases at J, with 11 bases in the middle. Germline loops: CDR1 MDHEN, CDR2 SYDVKM. The CDR3 consists of 12 residues. CDR3 region: CASNWGRNEQFF. Written as DNA, the CDR3 is TGTGCCAGCAACTGGGGGAGGAATGAGCAGTTCTTC.

The chain combines TRBV5-1 with TRBJ1-2; 10 nucleotides agree with TRBD1. Per the germline V gene, CDR1 is SGHRS and CDR2 is YFSETQ. Losses at the gene ends were 4 bases for V and 8 bases for J; bases not matched to a gene: 17. The CDR3 runs to 17 residues. The CDR3: CASSVGGQGTSMMGYTF. In nucleotides, the CDR3 is TGCGCCAGCAGCGTGGGGGGACAGGGGACGTCAATGATGGGCTACACCTTC.

The J gene is TRBJ1-4, the V gene TRBV6-6; 8 bases align to TRBD1. CDR3 size: 15 residues. Germline V gene data show CDR1 as MNHNY and CDR2 as SVGAGI (reference sequence). The V segment lost 3 bases and the J segment 2 bases; nucleotides outside the gene matches: 2. In DNA form, the CDR3 reads TGTGCCAGCAGTTATGCAGGGGGCACTAATGAAAAACTGTTTTTT. Translation gives CASSYAGGTNEKLFF.

The V call is TRBV30, the J call TRBJ2-1; 9 bases align to TRBD2. Trimming at V came to 5 bases and at J to 9 bases, leaving 14 bases not matched to a gene. The CDR3 length is 15 residues. Germline values: CDR1 GTSNPN, CDR2 SVGIG (reference sequence). CDR3 sequence (DNA): TGTGCCTGGGCCCGAGGGGGTAGCGGGGGAGGTGAGCAGTTCTTC. It encodes CAWARGGSGGGEQFF.

The chain has TRBV18 and TRBJ1-5, with D perhaps matching TRBD1 (5 bases). The CDR3 is 17 residues long. Germline V lookup: CDR1 KGHSH, CDR2 LQKENI. V lost 4 bases and J lost 0, with 16 bases in between. As DNA, the CDR3 is TGTGCCAGCTCACTGCGACAGACGGCTCATAGCAATCAGCCCCAGCATTTT. Protein: CASSLRQTAHSNQPQHF.

The genes are TRBV4-1 and TRBJ1-4; D may be TRBD1 (6 bases). This CDR3 has 15 amino acids. Trimming removed 0 bases at V and 8 bases at J, with 13 bases between. From germline, CDR1 is MGHRA and CDR2 YSYEKL. The DNA for the CDR3 is TGCGCCAGCAGCCAAGACGGACAGCCGTGGGAAAAACTGTTTTTT. It yields the protein CASSQDGQPWEKLFF.

The chain is built from TRBV6-4 and TRBJ2-3, with D hard to call. CDR3 length: 14 amino acids. Trimming pared 3 bases from V and 0 bases from J, leaving 7 bases between. Germline assignment: CDR1 MRHNA and CDR2 SNTAGT. The CDR3 DNA follows: TGTGCCAGCAGTGAGGCAGGCAGCACAGATACGCAGTATTTT. Its translation: CASSEAGSTDTQYF.

V and J are TRBV6-1 and TRBJ2-1, with a possible D match to TRBD1 (6 bases). The CDR3 is 15 residues long. Looked up from germline, CDR1 is MNHNS and CDR2 is SASEGT. Trimming removed 1 base at V and 7 bases at J, with 14 bases between. The CDR3 coding sequence is TGTGCCAGCAGTGAAGTGGAAGTACAGGGAAATGAGCAGTTCTTC. This translates into CASSEVEVQGNEQFF.

The V and J genes are TRBV7-9 and TRBJ2-7, with D uncertain. In germline, CDR1 is SEHNR, CDR2 FQNEAQ (reference sequence). The CDR3 contains 15 residues. Deletions cut 1 base from V and 6 bases from J, with 16 bases between. CDR3 DNA sequence: TGTGCCAGCAGCTTAGGCGCGCCACCCCGAGGCGAGCAGTACTTC. Amino acid sequence: CASSLGAPPRGEQYF.

The chain joins TRBV18 to TRBJ2-7; D is perhaps TRBD2 (7 bases). This CDR3 has 14 residues. The V gene lost 3 bases and the J gene lost 4 bases, with 13 bases spanning the gap. The germline V gene has CDR1 KGHSH and CDR2 LQKENI. The CDR3 loop is CASSPPGGGYEQYF. The CDR3 region has the DNA TGTGCCAGCTCACCCCCGGGGGGCGGATACGAGCAGTACTTC.

The V and J genes are TRBV30 and TRBJ1-4; TRBD1 matches 10 bases. V lost 2 bases, J lost 6 bases, and 9 bases stayed unmatched. Germline lookup yields CDR1 GTSNPN and CDR2 SVGIG (reference sequence). The CDR3 has 16 amino acids. CDR3 protein: CAWSTLLGTGDEKLFF. The CDR3, as DNA: TGTGCCTGGAGTACCCTTTTGGGGACAGGGGATGAAAAACTGTTTTTT.

This chain uses TRBV6-1 with TRBJ2-7; TRBD1 matches at 8 bases. The CDR3 sequence is 14 residues long. V shed 10 bases and J 7 bases; nucleotides not matched to a gene: 15. CDR1 is MNHNS, CDR2 SASEGT, per germline. CDR3 in amino acids: CATRAGTGIREQYF. The CDR3 coding sequence is TGTGCCACCCGGGCCGGGACAGGAATTCGGGAGCAGTACTTC.

V gene TRBV5-1 combines with J gene TRBJ2-1, with a possible D match to TRBD2 (5 bases). The V end was cut by 2 bases, the J end by 5 bases, with 14 bases between. The CDR3 contains 15 residues. Germline V gives CDR1 SGHRS, CDR2 YFSETQ. In nucleotides, the CDR3 is TGCGCCAGCAGCTTTCTCTCGGCGGGTAACAATGAGCAGTTCTTC. As protein: CASSFLSAGNNEQFF. The full variable domain, in which reference TRBV5-1 and TRBJ2-1 provide the parts outside the CDR3, is KAGVTQTPRYLIKTRGQQVTLSCSPISGHRSVSWYQQTPGQGLQFLFEYFSETQRNKGNFPGRFSGRQFSNSRSEMNVSTLELGDSALYLCASSFLSAGNNEQFFGPGTRLTVL.

V gene TRBV5-6 combines with J gene TRBJ1-5, with a weak D call TRBD1 (5 bases). Trimming cost V 0 bases and J 7 bases, with 11 bases left between them. Per germline, CDR1 SGHDT and CDR2 YYEEEE. The CDR3 is 14 amino acids. CDR3 bases: TGTGCCAGCAGCTTGGCGGAGGGGAACCAGCCCCAGCATTTT. Protein product: CASSLAEGNQPQHF.

V is TRBV4-2 and J is TRBJ2-1; 10 bases are a match to TRBD2. J lost 6 bases, V lost 4 bases, and 6 bases had no gene match. Germline CDR1 LGHNA, CDR2 YNFKEQ. CDR3 length: 15 residues. The CDR3 DNA follows: TGTGCCAGCAGCCCGCTAGCGGGGGACGTCAATGAGCAGTTCTTC. Residues: CASSPLAGDVNEQFF.

The chain is built from TRBV9 and TRBJ1-2, with 7 bases identical to TRBD1. This CDR3 contains 15 residues. V trimming: 0 bases; J trimming: 2 bases; junction bases outside the gene matches: 4. In germline, CDR1 is SGDLS, CDR2 YYNGEE. For the CDR3, the DNA is TGTGCCAGCAGCGTAGAGGGCAGGGGGAACTATGGCTACACCTTC. As protein: CASSVEGRGNYGYTF.

The rearrangement joins TRBV18 to TRBJ2-1; 9 bases align to TRBD1. There are 15 residues in the CDR3. The V segment lost 2 bases and the J segment 4 bases; nucleotides outside the gene matches: 3. Germline-derived CDR1 and CDR2 are KGHSH and LQKENI. The CDR3, as DNA: TGTGCCAGCTCACCAAAACAGGGGGCATACAATGAGCAGTTCTTC. Protein product: CASSPKQGAYNEQFF.